This TCR beta chain was documented in a study of beta chain features in type 1 diabetes. The table lists this clone with a few counts. V dropped 5 bases and J dropped 0 bases, with 8 bases sitting between them. Germline V gives CDR1 LNHDA, CDR2 SQIVND (reference sequence). CDR3 length: 15 residues. The whole isolated RNA underwent reverse transcription, so sequencing captured expressed TCRB transcripts. Sequenced by immunoSEQ multiplex PCR; TCRdb stores in-frame clones only, minus some. The sample consists of fewer than 550,000 clones, around 10% of them appearing once. This TCR was sampled from a woman in her late teens or twenties in good health. Sequencing was performed on naive CD4+ T cells from blood. The chain uses TRBV19 and TRBJ2-6; D is perhaps TRBD2 (5 bases). This CDR3 is CASSDRDSGANVLTF. The CDR3 region has the DNA TGTGCCAGTAGTGACCGGGACTCTGGGGCCAACGTCCTGACTTTC.